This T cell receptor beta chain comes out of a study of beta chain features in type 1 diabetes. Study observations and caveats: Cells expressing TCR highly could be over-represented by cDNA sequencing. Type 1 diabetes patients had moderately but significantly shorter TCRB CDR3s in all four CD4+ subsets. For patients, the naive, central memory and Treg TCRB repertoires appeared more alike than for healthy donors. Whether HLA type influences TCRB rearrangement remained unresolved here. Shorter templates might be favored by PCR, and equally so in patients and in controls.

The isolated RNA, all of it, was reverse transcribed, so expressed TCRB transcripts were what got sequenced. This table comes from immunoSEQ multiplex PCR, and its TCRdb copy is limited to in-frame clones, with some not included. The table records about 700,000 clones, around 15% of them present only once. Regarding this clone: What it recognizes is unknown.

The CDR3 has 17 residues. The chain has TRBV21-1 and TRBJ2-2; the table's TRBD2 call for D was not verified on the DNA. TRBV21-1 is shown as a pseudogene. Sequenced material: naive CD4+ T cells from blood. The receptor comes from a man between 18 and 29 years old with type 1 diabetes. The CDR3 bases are TGTGCCAGCAGCCCCCATTGGGGTAGCGGGTACACCGGGGAGCTGTTTTTT. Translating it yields CASSPHWGSGYTGELFF.